The 5 T cell receptor beta chains listed next were all sequenced from one sample in a study of T cell responses to AZD1222 COVID-19 vaccine. TCRdb keeps only in-frame clones here, not all; method: immunoSEQ multiplex PCR. The data contain 100,000 or so clones, around 90% of them seen just once; the ten biggest clones take up around 15%. Material: peripheral blood, obtained on day 0 of AZD1222 vaccination. Receptors originate from an adult in good health.

The chain recombines TRBV24-1 with TRBJ1-5; D is unclear. CDR1 KGHDR and CDR2 SFDVKD come from the germline V gene. The ends were cut back, 0 bases at V and 7 bases at J, with 6 bases in the middle. The CDR3 is 13 amino acids. DNA for the CDR3: TGTGCCACCAGTGATTTGGTGTCCCAGCCCCAGCATTTT. Its translation is CATSDLVSQPQHF.

V usage is TRBV24-1 and J usage is TRBJ1-3; D is unclear. Germline V CDR1 and CDR2: KGHDR, SFDVKD. The V gene lost 5 bases and the J gene lost 6 bases, with 25 bases spanning the gap. The CDR3 has 18 amino acids. The CDR3 nucleotides are TGTGCCACCAGTGGTCCATGCCCCTGTTTGTGTACTGTAAACACCATATATTTT. Translating gives CATSGPCPCLCTVNTIYF.

This rearrangement joins TRBV18 to TRBJ1-4; D is undetermined. CDR3 length: 16 amino acids. The germline CDR1 and CDR2 sequences are KGHSH and LQKENI. V was shortened by 2 bases and J by 3 bases, with 13 bases between the two germline ends. CDR3 region: CASSPSVISANEKLFF. CDR3 bases: TGTGCCAGCTCACCATCCGTGATCTCGGCTAATGAAAAACTGTTTTTT.

The chain's CDR3 is CASSLSDPTPSEQYF. The CDR3 DNA sequence: TGTGCCAGCAGTTTATCCGACCCGACCCCGTCCGAGCAGTACTTC. The chain recombines TRBV27 with TRBJ2-7; D uncertain. CDR1 is MNHEY, CDR2 SMNVEV, per germline (reference sequence). The ends were cut back, 0 bases at V and 6 bases at J, with 15 bases in the middle. The CDR3 covers 15 residues.

This clone appeared a single time. J is TRBJ1-3 and V is TRBV14; D perhaps matches TRBD1 (6 bases). The CDR3 spans 16 residues. V was shortened by 1 base and J by 0 bases, with 10 bases between the two germline ends. Germline values: CDR1 SGHDN, CDR2 FVKESK. DNA of the CDR3: TGTGCCAGCAGCCAAGGACAGGCTTACTCTGGAAACACCATATATTTT. This translates into CASSQGQAYSGNTIYF.